This paragraph reports one T cell receptor beta chain. These data originate in a study of blood T cell repertoires in COVID-19. Per the original methods: Using reference gene primer amplification, nucleated cell counts were estimated. Some clones are missing from TCRdb's copy, which holds only in-frame ones; the method was immunoSEQ multiplex PCR. V, J and clone size are those of that table, while D and trimming were read from the DNA. In the table there are about 83,000 clones, about 90% of which are singletons. This TCR came from a human donor in a cohort sampled during active COVID-19. The specimen sequenced was peripheral blood.

The CDR3 protein is CASSLEGGGHVLNTEAFF. DNA for the CDR3: TGTGCCAGCAGCTTAGAGGGGGGAGGACATGTTTTGAACACTGAAGCTTTCTTT. The chain couples TRBV11-2 to TRBJ1-1, with D maybe TRBD1 (5 bases). The CDR3 runs 18 residues. V gave up 0 bases and J gave up 0 bases, with 17 bases separating them. CDR1 and CDR2 from the germline V gene are SGHAT and FQNNGV.